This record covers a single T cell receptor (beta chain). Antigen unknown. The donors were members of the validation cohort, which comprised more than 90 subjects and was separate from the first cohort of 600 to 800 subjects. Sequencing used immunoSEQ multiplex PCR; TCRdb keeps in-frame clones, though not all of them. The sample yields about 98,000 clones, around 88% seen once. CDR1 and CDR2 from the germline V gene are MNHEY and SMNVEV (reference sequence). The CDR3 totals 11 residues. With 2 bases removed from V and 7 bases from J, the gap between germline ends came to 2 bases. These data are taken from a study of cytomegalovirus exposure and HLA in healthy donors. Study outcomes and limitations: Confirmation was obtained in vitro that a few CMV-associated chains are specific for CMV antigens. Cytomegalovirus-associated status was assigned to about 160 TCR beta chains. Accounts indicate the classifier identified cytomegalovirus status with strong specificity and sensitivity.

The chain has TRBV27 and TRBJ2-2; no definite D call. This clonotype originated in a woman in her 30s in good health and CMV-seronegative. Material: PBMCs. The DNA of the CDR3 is TGTGCCAGCAGTTTACACGGGGAGCTGTTTTTT. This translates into CASSLHGELFF.